The sequence of this T cell receptor beta chain was determined in a study of blood T cell repertoires in COVID-19. Study overall: PBMCs, B-cell-depleted T cells, or T cells were the source of the cDNA or gDNA that made up the material.

Germline-derived CDR1 and CDR2 are SGHTA and FQGTGA. The CDR3 contains 15 residues. V was shortened by 7 bases and J by 1 base, with 14 bases between the two germline ends. Two consecutive negative NP/OP PCR tests, clearance, or resolved symptoms defined Cohort 3 recovery. Here immunoSEQ multiplex PCR was the method, and the copy in TCRdb shows in-frame clones only, minus some. The table includes some 320,000 clones, more than 70% detected once. The TCR comes from a woman between 25 and 40 years old who had recovered from COVID-19. This sequence joins TRBV7-3 and TRBJ2-1; possible D gene TRBD1, 6 bases. The material sequenced was PBMCs or T cells enriched from blood (not recorded which). This chain's CDR3 is CASTKDRTSYNEQFF. The DNA for the CDR3 is TGTGCCAGCACCAAAGACAGGACTTCCTACAATGAGCAGTTCTTC.